This T cell receptor (beta chain) is from a study of OX40 agonist ivuxolimab in advanced cancers. Whole-study context: Ivuxolimab, an agonistic anti-OX40 (CD134) antibody, was given to patients. Aged about 20 to 80 with a mean of 60 years, they were less than 90% male. The study, taken as a whole, reports: At 0.1-3.0 mg/kg, partial responders had clonal expansion among the lowest observed.

In regard to this clone: No antigen is known for it.

TCRdb's table, derived via immunoSEQ multiplex PCR, lists solely in-frame clones and lacks some. The data show some 30,000 clones, 74% seen once. Autoimmune disease history or systemic immunosuppression led to patients being barred. The CDR3 runs 15 residues. Germline CDR1 and CDR2: SGHAT and FQDESV (reference sequence). Deletions cut 5 bases from V and 7 bases from J, with 15 bases between. The material was CD4+ or CD8+ T cells sorted from blood, obtained in a trial of the OX40 agonist ivuxolimab. The receptor was isolated from an adult with an advanced solid tumor such as melanoma, head and neck, liver or kidney cancer. The gene calls are TRBV11-1 and TRBJ1-6, with D possibly TRBD1 on 6 matching bases. The CDR3 protein is CASSEYQTGNSPLHF. The CDR3 nucleotides are TGTGCCAGCAGCGAATACCAGACAGGAAATTCACCCCTCCACTTT.